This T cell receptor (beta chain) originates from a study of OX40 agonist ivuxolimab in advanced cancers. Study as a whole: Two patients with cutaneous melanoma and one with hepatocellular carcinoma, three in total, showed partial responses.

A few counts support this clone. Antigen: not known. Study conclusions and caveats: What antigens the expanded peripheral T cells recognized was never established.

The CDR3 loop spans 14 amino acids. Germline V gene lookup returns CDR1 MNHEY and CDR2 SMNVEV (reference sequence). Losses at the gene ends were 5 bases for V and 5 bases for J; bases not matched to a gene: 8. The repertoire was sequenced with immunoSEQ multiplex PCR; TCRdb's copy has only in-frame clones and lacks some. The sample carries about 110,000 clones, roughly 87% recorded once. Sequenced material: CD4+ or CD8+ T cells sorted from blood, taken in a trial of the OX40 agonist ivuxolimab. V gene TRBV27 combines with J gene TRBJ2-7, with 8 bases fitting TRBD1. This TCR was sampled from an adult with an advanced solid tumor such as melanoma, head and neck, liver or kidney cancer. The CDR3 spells CASSMSYRGNEQYF. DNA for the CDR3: TGTGCCAGCAGTATGAGTTACAGGGGGAACGAGCAGTACTTC.